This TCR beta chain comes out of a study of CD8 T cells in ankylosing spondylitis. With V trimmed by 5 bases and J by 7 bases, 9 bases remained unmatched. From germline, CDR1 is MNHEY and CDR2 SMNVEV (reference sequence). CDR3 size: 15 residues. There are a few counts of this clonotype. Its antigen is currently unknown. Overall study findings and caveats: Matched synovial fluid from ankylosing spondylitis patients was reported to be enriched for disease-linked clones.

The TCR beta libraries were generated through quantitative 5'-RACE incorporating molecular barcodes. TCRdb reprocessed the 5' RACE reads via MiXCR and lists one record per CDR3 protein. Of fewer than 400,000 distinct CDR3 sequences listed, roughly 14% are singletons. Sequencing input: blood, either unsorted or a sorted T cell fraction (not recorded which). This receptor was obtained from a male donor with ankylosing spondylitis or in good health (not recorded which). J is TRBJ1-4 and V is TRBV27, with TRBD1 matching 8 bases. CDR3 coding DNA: TGTGCCAGCAGTCCCTGGGACAGGAAGGGTGAAAAACTGTTTTTT. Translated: CASSPWDRKGEKLFF. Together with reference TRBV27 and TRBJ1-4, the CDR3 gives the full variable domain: EAQVTQNPRYLITVTGKKLTVTCSQNMNHEYMSWYRQDPGLGLRQIYYSMNVEVTDKGDVPEGYKVSRKEKRNFPLILESPSPNQTSLYFCASSPWDRKGEKLFFGSGTQLSVL.